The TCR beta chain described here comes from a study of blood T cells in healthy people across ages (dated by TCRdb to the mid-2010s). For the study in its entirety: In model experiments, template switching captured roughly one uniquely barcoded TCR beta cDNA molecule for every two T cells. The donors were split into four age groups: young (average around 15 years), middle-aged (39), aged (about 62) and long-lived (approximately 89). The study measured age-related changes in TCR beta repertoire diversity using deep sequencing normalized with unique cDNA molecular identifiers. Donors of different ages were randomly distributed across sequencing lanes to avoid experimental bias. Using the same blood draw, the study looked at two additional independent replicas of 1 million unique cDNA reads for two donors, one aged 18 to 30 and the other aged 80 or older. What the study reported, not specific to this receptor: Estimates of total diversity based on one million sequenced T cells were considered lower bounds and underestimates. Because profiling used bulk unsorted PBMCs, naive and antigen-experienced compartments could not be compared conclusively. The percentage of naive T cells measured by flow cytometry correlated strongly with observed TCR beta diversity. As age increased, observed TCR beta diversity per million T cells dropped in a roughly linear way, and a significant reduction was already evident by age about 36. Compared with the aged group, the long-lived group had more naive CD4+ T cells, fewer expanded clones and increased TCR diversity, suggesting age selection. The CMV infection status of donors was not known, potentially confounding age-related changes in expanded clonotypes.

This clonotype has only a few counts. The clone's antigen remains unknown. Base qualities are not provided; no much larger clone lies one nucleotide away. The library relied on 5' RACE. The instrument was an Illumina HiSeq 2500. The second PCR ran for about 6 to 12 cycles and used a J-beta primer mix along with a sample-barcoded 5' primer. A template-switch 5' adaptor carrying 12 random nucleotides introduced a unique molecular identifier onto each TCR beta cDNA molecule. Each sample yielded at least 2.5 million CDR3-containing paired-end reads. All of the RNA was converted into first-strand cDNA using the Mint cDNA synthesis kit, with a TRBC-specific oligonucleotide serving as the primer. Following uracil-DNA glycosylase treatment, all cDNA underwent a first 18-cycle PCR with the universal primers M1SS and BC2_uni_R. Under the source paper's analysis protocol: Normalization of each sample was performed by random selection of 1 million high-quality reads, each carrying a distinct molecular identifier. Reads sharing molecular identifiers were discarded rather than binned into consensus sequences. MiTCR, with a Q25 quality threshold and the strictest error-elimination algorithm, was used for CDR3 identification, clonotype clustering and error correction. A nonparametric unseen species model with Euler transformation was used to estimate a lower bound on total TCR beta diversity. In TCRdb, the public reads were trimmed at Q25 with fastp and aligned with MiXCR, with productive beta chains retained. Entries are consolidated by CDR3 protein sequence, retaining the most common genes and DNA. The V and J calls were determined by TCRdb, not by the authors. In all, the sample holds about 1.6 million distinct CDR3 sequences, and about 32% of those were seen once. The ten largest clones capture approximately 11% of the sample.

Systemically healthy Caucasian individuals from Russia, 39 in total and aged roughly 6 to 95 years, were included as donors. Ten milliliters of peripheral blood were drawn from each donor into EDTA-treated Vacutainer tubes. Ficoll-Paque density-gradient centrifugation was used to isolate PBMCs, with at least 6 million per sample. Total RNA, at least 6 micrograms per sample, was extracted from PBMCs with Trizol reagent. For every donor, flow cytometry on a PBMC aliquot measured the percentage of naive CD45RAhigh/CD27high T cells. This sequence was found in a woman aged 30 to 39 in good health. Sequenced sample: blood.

The CDR3 in this case is CASSPHGADAGAYEAFF. The bases read TGTGCCAGCAGCCCCCATGGGGCCGATGCGGGGGCCTATGAAGCTTTCTTT. This receptor chain uses TRBV3-1 and TRBJ1-1, and TRBD1 may be the D gene, going by 6 matching bases. V is pared back by 4 bases and J by 7 bases, with 25 bases lying between the germline termini. Its CDR3 holds 17 amino acids, cysteine through phenylalanine. This entry keeps only the CDR3 DNA: 51 bases, framed from base 1. Sequences LGHDT (CDR1) and YNNKEL (CDR2) are obtained from the germline V gene (reference sequence).